The T cell receptor (beta chain) under discussion was sequenced for a study of T-cell reconstitution after alpha-beta-depleted transplantation in children. Findings and caveats of the study: Reportedly, only several hundred clones from non-depleted graft cells drove alpha-beta T-cell counts at about two months. Recipient T cells and thymic progenitors that survived were the source of the high TCRbeta diversity seen at day 60 in some patients. Fresh T-cell production supplied most of the T-cell counts and diversity seen one year after transplant.

The TCRbeta library was prepared with unique molecular identifiers. TCRdb redid the calling of the PCR reads with MiXCR, one entry per CDR3 protein. The table has about 210,000 distinct CDR3 sequences, approximately 19% seen once. The CDR3 loop spans 17 amino acids. CDR1 and CDR2 from the germline V gene are SGHTA and FQGNSA. V lost 4 bases and J lost 2; bases outside the gene matches: 7. This clonotype was counted only a few times. Its target is not known. The V gene is TRBV7-2, the J gene TRBJ1-6, with TRBD1 identical over 8 bases. The TCR was taken from a male patient under 10 years old who had a stem cell transplant for acute lymphoblastic leukemia, so the T cells may come from the graft donor. The material was PBMCs, mostly from graft donor cells, obtained 360 days after TCRalphabeta/CD19-depleted stem cell transplant. The CDR3 protein is CASSWTETGAYNSPLHF. The CDR3 region has the DNA TGTGCCAGCAGCTGGACGGAGACAGGGGCCTATAATTCACCCCTCCACTTT.